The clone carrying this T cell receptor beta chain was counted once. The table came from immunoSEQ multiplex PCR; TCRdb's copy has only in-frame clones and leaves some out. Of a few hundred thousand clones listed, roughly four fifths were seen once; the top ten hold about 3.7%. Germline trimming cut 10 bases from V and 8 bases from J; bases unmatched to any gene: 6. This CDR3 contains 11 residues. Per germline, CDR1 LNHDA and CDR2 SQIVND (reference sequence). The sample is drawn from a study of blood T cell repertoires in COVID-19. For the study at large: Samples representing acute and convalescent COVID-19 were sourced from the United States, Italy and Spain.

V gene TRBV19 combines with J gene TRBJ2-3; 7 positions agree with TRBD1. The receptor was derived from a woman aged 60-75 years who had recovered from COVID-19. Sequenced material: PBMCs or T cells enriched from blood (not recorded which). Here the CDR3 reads CATGTVGTQYF. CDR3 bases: TGTGCCACAGGGACAGTCGGTACGCAGTATTTT.